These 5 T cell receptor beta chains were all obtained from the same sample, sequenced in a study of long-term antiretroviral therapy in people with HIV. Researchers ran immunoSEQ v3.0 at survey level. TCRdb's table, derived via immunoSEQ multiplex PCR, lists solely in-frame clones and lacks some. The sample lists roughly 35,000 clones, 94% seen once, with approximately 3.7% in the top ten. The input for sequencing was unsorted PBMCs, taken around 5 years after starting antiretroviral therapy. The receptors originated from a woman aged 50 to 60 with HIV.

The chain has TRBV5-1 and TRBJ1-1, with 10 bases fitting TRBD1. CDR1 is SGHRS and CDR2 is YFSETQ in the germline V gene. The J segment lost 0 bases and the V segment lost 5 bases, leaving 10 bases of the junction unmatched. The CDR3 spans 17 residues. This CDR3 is CASRRTGGKGMNTEAFF. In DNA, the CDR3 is TGCGCCAGCAGGCGGACAGGGGGTAAGGGAATGAACACTGAAGCTTTCTTT.

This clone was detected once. The CDR3 DNA reads TGTGCCAGCAGCTTAACTGGGCCGGCAACTAATGAAAAACTGTTTTTT. Translated, it gives CASSLTGPATNEKLFF. The rearrangement links TRBV7-2 to TRBJ1-4; D remains ambiguous. Trimming removed 2 bases at V and 0 bases at J, with 10 bases between. CDR1 and CDR2 from the germline V gene are SGHTA and FQGNSA. The CDR3 is 16 residues long.

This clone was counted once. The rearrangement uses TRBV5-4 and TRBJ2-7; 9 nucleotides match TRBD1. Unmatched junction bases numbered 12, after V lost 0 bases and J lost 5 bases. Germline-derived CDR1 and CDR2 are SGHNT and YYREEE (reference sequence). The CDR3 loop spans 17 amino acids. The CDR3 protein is CASSLGVGTGPWNEQYF. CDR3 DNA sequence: TGTGCCAGCAGCTTGGGGGTCGGGACAGGGCCTTGGAACGAGCAGTACTTC.

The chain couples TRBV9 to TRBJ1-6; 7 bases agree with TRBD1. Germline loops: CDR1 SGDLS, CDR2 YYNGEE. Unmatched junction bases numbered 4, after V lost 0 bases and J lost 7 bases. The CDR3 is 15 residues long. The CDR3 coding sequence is TGTGCCAGCAGCGTAGAGGGACAGCAGAATTCACCCCTCCACTTT. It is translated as CASSVEGQQNSPLHF.

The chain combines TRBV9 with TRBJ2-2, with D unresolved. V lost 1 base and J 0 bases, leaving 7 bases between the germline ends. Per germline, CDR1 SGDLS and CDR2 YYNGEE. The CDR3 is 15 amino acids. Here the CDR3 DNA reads TGTGCCAGCAGCGTAAGGAGCGCGAACACCGGGGAGCTGTTTTTT. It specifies CASSVRSANTGELFF. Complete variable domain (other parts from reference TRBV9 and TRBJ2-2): DSGVTQTPKHLITATGQRVTLRCSPRSGDLSVYWYQQSLDQGLQFLIQYYNGEERAKGNILERFSAQQFPDLHSELNLSSLELGDSALYFCASSVRSANTGELFFGEGSRLTVL.